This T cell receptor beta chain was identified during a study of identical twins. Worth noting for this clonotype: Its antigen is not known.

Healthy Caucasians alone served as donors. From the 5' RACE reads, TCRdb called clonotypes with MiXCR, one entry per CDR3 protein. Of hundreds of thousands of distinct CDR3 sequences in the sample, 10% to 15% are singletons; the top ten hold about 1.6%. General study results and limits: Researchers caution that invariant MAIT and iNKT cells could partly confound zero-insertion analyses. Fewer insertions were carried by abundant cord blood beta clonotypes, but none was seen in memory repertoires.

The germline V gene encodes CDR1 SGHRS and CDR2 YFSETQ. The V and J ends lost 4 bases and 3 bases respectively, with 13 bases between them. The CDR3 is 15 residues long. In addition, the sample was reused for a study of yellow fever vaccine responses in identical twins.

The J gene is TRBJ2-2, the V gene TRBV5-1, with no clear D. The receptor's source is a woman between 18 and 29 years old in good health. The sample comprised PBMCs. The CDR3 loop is CASSRLRSDTGELFF. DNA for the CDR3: TGCGCCAGCAGCCGACTCAGGAGTGACACCGGGGAGCTGTTTTTT. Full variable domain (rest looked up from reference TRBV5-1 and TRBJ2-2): KAGVTQTPRYLIKTRGQQVTLSCSPISGHRSVSWYQQTPGQGLQFLFEYFSETQRNKGNFPGRFSGRQFSNSRSEMNVSTLELGDSALYLCASSRLRSDTGELFFGEGSRLTVL.